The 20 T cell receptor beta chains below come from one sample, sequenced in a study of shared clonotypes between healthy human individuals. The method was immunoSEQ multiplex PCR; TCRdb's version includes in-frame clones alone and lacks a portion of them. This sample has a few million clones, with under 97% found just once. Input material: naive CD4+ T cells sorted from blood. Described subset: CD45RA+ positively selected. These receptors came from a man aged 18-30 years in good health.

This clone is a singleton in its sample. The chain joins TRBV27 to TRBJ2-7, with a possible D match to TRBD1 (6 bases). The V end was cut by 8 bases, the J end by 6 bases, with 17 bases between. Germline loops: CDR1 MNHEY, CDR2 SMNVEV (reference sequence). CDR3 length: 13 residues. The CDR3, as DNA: TGTGCCAGCTGCTACAGGGTGGGTCTCGAGCAGTACTTC. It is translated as CASCYRVGLEQYF.

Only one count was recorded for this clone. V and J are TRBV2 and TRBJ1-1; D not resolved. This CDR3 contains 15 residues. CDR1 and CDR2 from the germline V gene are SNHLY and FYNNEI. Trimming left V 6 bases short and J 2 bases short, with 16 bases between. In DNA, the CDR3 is TGTGCCAGCAGGGCTGAGAGGGATCCTAACACTGAAGCTTTCTTT. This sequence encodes CASRAERDPNTEAFF.

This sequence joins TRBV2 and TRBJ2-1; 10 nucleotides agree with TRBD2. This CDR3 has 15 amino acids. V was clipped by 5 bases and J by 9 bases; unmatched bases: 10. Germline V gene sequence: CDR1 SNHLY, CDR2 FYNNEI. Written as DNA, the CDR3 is TGTGCCAGCAGTACTAGCGGGACCACGGGGGGTGAGCAGTTCTTC. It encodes CASSTSGTTGGEQFF. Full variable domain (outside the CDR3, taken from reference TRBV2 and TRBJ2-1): EPEVTQTPSHQVTQMGQEVILRCVPISNHLYFYWYRQILGQKVEFLVSFYNNEISEKSEIFDDQFSVERPDGSNFTLKIRSTKLEDSAMYFCASSTSGTTGGEQFFGPGTRLTVL.

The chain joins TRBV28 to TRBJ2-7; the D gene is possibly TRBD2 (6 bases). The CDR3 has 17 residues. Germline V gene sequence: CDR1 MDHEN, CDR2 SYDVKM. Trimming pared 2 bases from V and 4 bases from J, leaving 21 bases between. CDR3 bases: TGTGCCAGCAGTTTAAGTGGTGTGCCGAAGACTAGGTACGAGCAGTACTTC. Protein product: CASSLSGVPKTRYEQYF.

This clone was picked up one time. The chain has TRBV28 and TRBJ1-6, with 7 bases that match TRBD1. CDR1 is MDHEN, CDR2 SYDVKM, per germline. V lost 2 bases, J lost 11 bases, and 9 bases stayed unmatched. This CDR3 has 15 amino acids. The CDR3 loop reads CASSLRDRLFAPLHF. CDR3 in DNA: TGTGCCAGCAGTTTAAGGGACAGACTATTCGCACCCCTCCACTTT.

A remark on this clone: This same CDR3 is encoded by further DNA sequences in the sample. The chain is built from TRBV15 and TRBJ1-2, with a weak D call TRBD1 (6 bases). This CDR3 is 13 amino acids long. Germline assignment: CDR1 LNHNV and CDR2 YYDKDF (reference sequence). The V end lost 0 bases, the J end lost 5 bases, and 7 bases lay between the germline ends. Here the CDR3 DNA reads TGTGCCACCAGCAGAGATGGGACATATGGCTACACCTTC. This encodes CATSRDGTYGYTF.

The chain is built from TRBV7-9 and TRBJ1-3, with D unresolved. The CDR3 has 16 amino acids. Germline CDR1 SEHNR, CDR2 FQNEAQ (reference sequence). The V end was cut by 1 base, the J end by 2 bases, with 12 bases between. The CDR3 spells CASSLDPGHAGNTIYF. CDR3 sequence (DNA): TGTGCCAGCAGCTTAGATCCCGGGCACGCTGGAAACACCATATATTTT.

The CDR3 coding sequence is TGTGCCAGTGAGACGACTGGGGGGGGCGGGCAGCCCCAGCATTTT. It encodes CASETTGGGGQPQHF. The chain has TRBV6-1 and TRBJ1-5; weak D call: TRBD1 (6 bases). This CDR3 spans 15 amino acids. The germline gives CDR1 MNHNS, CDR2 SASEGT. V dropped 9 bases and J dropped 7 bases, with 22 bases sitting between them.

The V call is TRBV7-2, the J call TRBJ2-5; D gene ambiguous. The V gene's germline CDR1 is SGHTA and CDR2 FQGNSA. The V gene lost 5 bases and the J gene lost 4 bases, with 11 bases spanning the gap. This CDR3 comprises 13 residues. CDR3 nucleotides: TGTGCCAGCAGCCGGACCTTTCGAGAGACCCAGTACTTC. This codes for CASSRTFRETQYF.

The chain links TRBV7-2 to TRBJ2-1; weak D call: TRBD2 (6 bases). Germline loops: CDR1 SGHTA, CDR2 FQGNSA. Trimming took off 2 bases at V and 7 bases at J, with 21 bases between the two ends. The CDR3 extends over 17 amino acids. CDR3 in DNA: TGTGCCAGCAGCTTACAAATTGGAGGGCCGAGAGATAATGAGCAGTTCTTC. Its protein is CASSLQIGGPRDNEQFF.

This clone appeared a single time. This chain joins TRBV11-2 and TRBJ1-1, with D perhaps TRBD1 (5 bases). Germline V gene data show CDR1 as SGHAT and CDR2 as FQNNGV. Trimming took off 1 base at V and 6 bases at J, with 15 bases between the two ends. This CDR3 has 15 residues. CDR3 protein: CASSLGDSLWAEAFF. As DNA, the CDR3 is TGTGCCAGCAGCTTAGGAGACAGCTTATGGGCTGAAGCTTTCTTT.

The CDR3 DNA is TGTGCTAGTGGTTTGGTACCCGCCAGGGGTATGACTCAGCCCCAGCATTTT. It yields the protein CASGLVPARGMTQPQHF. V gene TRBV12-5 combines with J gene TRBJ1-5; D is possibly TRBD1 (6 bases). Trimming stripped 0 bases from V and 6 bases from J, with 18 bases between. CDR1 is LGHNT, CDR2 FRNRAP, per germline. The CDR3 loop spans 17 amino acids. Based on the CDR3 plus reference TRBV12-5 and TRBJ1-5, the full variable domain is DARVTQTPRHKVTEMGQEVTMRCQPILGHNTVFWYRQTMMQGLELLAYFRNRAPLDDSGMPKDRFSAEMPDATLATLKIQPSEPRDSAVYFCASGLVPARGMTQPQHFGDGTRLSIL.

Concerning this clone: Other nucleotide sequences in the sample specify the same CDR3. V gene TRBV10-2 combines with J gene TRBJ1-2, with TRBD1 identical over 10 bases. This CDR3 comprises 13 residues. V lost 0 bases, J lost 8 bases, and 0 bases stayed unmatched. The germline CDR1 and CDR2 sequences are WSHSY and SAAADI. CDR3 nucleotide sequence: TGCGCCAGCAGTGAGTCGACAGGGGGCGGCTACACCTTC. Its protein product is CASSESTGGGYTF.

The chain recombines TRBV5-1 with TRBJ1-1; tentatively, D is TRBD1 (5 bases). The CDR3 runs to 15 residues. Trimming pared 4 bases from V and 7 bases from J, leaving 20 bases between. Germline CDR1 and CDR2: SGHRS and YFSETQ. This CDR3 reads CASSPLGLQGGEAFF. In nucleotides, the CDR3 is TGCGCCAGCAGCCCGTTGGGGCTCCAGGGTGGTGAAGCTTTCTTT.

The CDR3 nucleotides read TGTGCCAGCAGTACCCCGACAGGTGTGAGAGAGCAGTACTTC. Translated: CASSTPTGVREQYF. The chain joins TRBV6-5 to TRBJ2-7; D is possibly TRBD1 (6 bases). Germline V gene lookup returns CDR1 MNHEY and CDR2 SVGAGI. V lost 5 bases to trimming and J lost 7 bases, with 18 bases between them. CDR3 length equals 14 residues.

DNA for the CDR3: TGTGCCAGCAGCTTAAGACAGAAAGTGAGCTCCTACGAGCAGTACTTC. It specifies CASSLRQKVSSYEQYF. The chain is built from TRBV7-8 and TRBJ2-7, with D possibly matching TRBD1 (5 bases). The V and J ends lost 2 bases and 0 bases respectively, with 14 bases between them. This CDR3 has 16 amino acids. Germline V gives CDR1 SGHVS, CDR2 FQNEAQ.

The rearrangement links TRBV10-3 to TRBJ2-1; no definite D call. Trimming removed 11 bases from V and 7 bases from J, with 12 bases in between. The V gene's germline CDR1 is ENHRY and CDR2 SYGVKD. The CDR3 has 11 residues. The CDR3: CASRQVNEQFF. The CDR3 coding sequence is TGTGCCTCCAGGCAGGTGAATGAGCAGTTCTTC.

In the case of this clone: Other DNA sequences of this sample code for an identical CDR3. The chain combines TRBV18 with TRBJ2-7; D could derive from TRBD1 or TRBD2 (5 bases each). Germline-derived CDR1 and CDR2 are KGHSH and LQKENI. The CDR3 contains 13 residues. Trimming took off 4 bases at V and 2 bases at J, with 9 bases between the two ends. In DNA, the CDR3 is TGTGCCAGCTCACGGGGGTTGGCCTACGAGCAGTACTTC. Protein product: CASSRGLAYEQYF.

Here the CDR3 DNA reads TGTGCCAGCAGTCGGACTAGCGGGGGATTGGCCTACGAGCAGTACTTC. This sequence encodes CASSRTSGGLAYEQYF. The chain uses TRBV7-9 and TRBJ2-7, with TRBD2 identical over 13 bases. The CDR3 loop spans 16 amino acids. V dropped 6 bases and J dropped 2; count of bases not matched to a gene: 7. Germline loops: CDR1 SEHNR, CDR2 FQNEAQ (reference sequence).

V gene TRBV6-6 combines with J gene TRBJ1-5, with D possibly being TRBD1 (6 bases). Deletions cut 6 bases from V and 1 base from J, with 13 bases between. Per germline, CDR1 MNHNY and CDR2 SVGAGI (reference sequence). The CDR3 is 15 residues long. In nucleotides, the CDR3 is TGTGCCAGCAGCCCCAGTGACAGGAGCAATCAGCCCCAGCATTTT. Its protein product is CASSPSDRSNQPQHF.